Below are 26 T cell receptor beta chains sequenced from a single sample in a study of T cell responses to AZD1222 COVID-19 vaccine. The method was immunoSEQ multiplex PCR; TCRdb's version includes in-frame clones alone and lacks a portion of them. The repertoire includes around 130,000 clones, around 90% of them detected once, and 0.85% to 1.2% sits in the top ten. The source was peripheral blood, collected 28 days after the second AZD1222 dose. The receptors were gathered from an adult who received the AZD1222 COVID-19 vaccine.

The chain uses TRBV11-2 and TRBJ2-1; 12 bases match TRBD2. With V trimmed by 1 base and J by 10 bases, 8 bases remained unmatched. CDR3 length: 16 amino acids. Germline CDR1 is SGHAT and CDR2 is FQNNGV. The CDR3 nucleotides are TGTGCCAGCAGCTTAGTCATGACTAGCGGGGGATACGAGCAGTTCTTC. Protein sequence: CASSLVMTSGGYEQFF. The full variable domain, rest sourced from reference TRBV11-2 and TRBJ2-1, is EAGVAQSPRYKIIEKRQSVAFWCNPISGHATLYWYQQILGQGPKLLIQFQNNGVVDDSQLPKDRFSAERLKGVDSTLKIQPAKLEDSAVYLCASSLVMTSGGYEQFFGPGTRLTVL.

The chain couples TRBV5-6 to TRBJ1-2, with D tentatively TRBD1 (6 bases). Trimming pared 8 bases from V and 1 base from J, leaving 12 bases between. Per the germline V gene, CDR1 is SGHDT and CDR2 is YYEEEE. This CDR3 has 13 residues. CDR3 DNA sequence: TGTGCCAGTAAGGACAGAATTAACTATGGCTACACCTTC. As protein: CASKDRINYGYTF.

This rearrangement joins TRBV4-2 to TRBJ1-6; 8 bases fit TRBD1. The CDR3 runs to 16 residues. Germline V gene sequence: CDR1 LGHNA, CDR2 YNFKEQ. V shed 1 base, J shed 7 bases, and the junction held 6 bases outside the gene matches. CDR3 residues: CASSQVRTGQNSPLHF. CDR3 nucleotides: TGTGCCAGCAGCCAAGTCCGGACAGGGCAAAATTCACCCCTCCACTTT.

The chain couples TRBV27 to TRBJ1-1; D gene unclear. Germline V CDR1 and CDR2: MNHEY, SMNVEV (reference sequence). This CDR3 comprises 14 residues. The V gene lost 3 bases and the J gene lost 4 bases, with 12 bases spanning the gap. The CDR3, as DNA: TGTGCCAGCAGTTTTGGAGGGTTCGGCACTGAAGCTTTCTTT. Residues: CASSFGGFGTEAFF.

The chain couples TRBV5-1 to TRBJ2-2; D is unclear. The germline V and J ends were trimmed by 4 bases and 0 bases, with 7 bases remaining between them. The CDR3 spans 14 residues. The germline V gene has CDR1 SGHRS and CDR2 YFSETQ. The CDR3 sequence is CASSGVSNTGELFF. The CDR3 DNA sequence: TGCGCCAGCAGCGGGGTCTCGAACACCGGGGAGCTGTTTTTT.

The rearrangement uses TRBV2 and TRBJ2-3; the D is unclear. Trimming removed 7 bases at V and 0 bases at J, with 17 bases between. CDR3 length equals 16 residues. Germline CDR1 SNHLY, CDR2 FYNNEI. CDR3 sequence reads: CASTETDLLSTDTQYF. The DNA of the CDR3 is TGTGCCAGCACCGAAACGGATTTGCTTAGCACAGATACGCAGTATTTT.

The V gene is TRBV2, the J gene TRBJ2-7, with D maybe TRBD1 (6 bases). Germline V lookup: CDR1 SNHLY, CDR2 FYNNEI. The CDR3 loop spans 14 amino acids. Trimming took off 5 bases at V and 0 bases at J, with 11 bases between the two ends. The DNA for the CDR3 is TGTGCCAGCAGTTATGACAGGTACTCCTACGAGCAGTACTTC. Amino acids: CASSYDRYSYEQYF.

The chain has TRBV3-1 (or the pseudogene TRBV3-2) and TRBJ2-3, with a weak D call TRBD2 (7 bases). V was trimmed by 6 bases and J by 3 bases, leaving 22 bases between them. The CDR3 has 17 residues. Germline CDR1 and CDR2: LGHDT and YNNKEL (reference sequence). CDR3 nucleotide sequence: TGTGCCAGCAGTCCCCAGGGAGGGGGAAGTTCGACAGATACGCAGTATTTT. Translated, it gives CASSPQGGGSSTDTQYF.

CDR3 sequence: CASSTGNPGQLFF. The CDR3 coding sequence is TGTGCCAGCAGCACCGGGAACCCCGGTCAACTGTTTTTT. The rearrangement joins TRBV7-2 to TRBJ1-4, with D hard to call. Trimming took 5 bases from V and 12 from J, leaving 16 bases between them. Germline V gene data show CDR1 as SGHTA and CDR2 as FQGNSA. The CDR3 has 13 residues.

V gene TRBV19 combines with J gene TRBJ1-1; D call uncertain. Trimming stripped 2 bases from V and 4 bases from J, with 8 bases between. CDR3 length: 13 amino acids. In germline, CDR1 is LNHDA, CDR2 SQIVND (reference sequence). This CDR3 reads CASSIWAGTEAFF. Here the CDR3 DNA reads TGTGCCAGTAGTATATGGGCGGGCACTGAAGCTTTCTTT.

The gene calls are TRBV11-3 and TRBJ1-2, with no clear D. The CDR3 is 11 residues long. Trimming stripped 5 bases from V and 3 bases from J, with 4 bases between. Per germline, CDR1 SGHNT and CDR2 YENEEA. The CDR3 DNA sequence: TGTGCCAGCAGCCGGGACTATGGCTACACCTTC. Protein: CASSRDYGYTF.

The rearrangement uses TRBV6-5 and TRBJ2-5; D possibly corresponds to TRBD1 (5 bases). V lost 6 bases and J 5 bases, leaving 16 bases between the germline ends. The CDR3 runs 14 residues. CDR1 MNHEY and CDR2 SVGAGI come from the germline V gene. The CDR3 bases are TGTGCCAGCAGCCAGGGAATCGGTGCGGAGACCCAGTACTTC. Its translation is CASSQGIGAETQYF.

The V call is TRBV2, the J call TRBJ1-6; possible D gene TRBD1, 5 bases. CDR3 length: 14 amino acids. Germline V gene lookup returns CDR1 SNHLY and CDR2 FYNNEI. Deletions cut 4 bases from V and 10 bases from J, with 14 bases between. The CDR3 bases are TGTGCCAGCAGTGCAGGGTCGGGAGGATCACCCCTCCACTTT. Its protein is CASSAGSGGSPLHF.

The rearrangement links TRBV5-4 to TRBJ1-6; 11 bases match TRBD1. After removal of 2 bases from V and 5 bases from J, the junction contained 6 bases not matched to a gene. CDR3 length: 17 residues. Germline assignment: CDR1 SGHNT and CDR2 YYREEE (reference sequence). CDR3 DNA sequence: TGTGCCAGCAGCTTCGGGGACAGGGGGGCTAATAATTCACCCCTCCACTTT. This translates into CASSFGDRGANNSPLHF. Variable domain in full (rest from reference TRBV5-4 and TRBJ1-6): ETGVTQSPTHLIKTRGQQVTLRCSSQSGHNTVSWYQQALGQGPQFIFQYYREEENGRGNFPPRFSGLQFPNYSSELNVNALELDDSALYLCASSFGDRGANNSPLHFGNGTRLTVT.

The chain is built from TRBV9 and TRBJ2-1; no definite D call. This CDR3 contains 13 residues. Trimming took off 0 bases at V and 6 bases at J, with 7 bases between the two ends. Germline CDR1 and CDR2: SGDLS and YYNGEE. The CDR3 DNA sequence: TGTGCCAGCAGCGTAGGACTCGTCAATGAGCAGTTCTTC. This encodes CASSVGLVNEQFF. The complete variable domain, with remaining parts taken from reference TRBV9 and TRBJ2-1, reads DSGVTQTPKHLITATGQRVTLRCSPRSGDLSVYWYQQSLDQGLQFLIQYYNGEERAKGNILERFSAQQFPDLHSELNLSSLELGDSALYFCASSVGLVNEQFFGPGTRLTVL.

The J gene is TRBJ2-1, the V gene TRBV27, with D possibly being TRBD1 (5 bases). Germline assignment: CDR1 MNHEY and CDR2 SMNVEV (reference sequence). CDR3 length equals 13 residues. V was trimmed by 5 bases and J by 3 bases, leaving 8 bases between them. CDR3 sequence: CASSGAIYNEQFF. CDR3 DNA sequence: TGTGCCAGCAGTGGGGCCATCTACAATGAGCAGTTCTTC.

The chain is built from TRBV15 and TRBJ1-2; D is possibly TRBD1 (6 bases). The CDR3 is 15 residues long. Germline CDR1 and CDR2: LNHNV and YYDKDF (reference sequence). The ends were cut back, 5 bases at V and 0 bases at J, with 13 bases in the middle. This chain's CDR3 is CATSRGQAANYGYTF. The DNA for the CDR3 is TGTGCCACCAGCCGGGGGCAGGCAGCTAACTATGGCTACACCTTC.

The chain is built from TRBV5-1 and TRBJ2-3, with D perhaps TRBD1 or TRBD2 (5 bases each). V lost 0 bases and J lost 3, with 8 bases in between. The CDR3 has 14 residues. Looked up from germline, CDR1 is SGHRS and CDR2 is YFSETQ. DNA for the CDR3: TGCGCCAGCAGCTTGGATGGGGGTACAGATACGCAGTATTTT. Protein product: CASSLDGGTDTQYF.

The table lists this clone with a count of one. The chain uses TRBV7-9 and TRBJ2-3, with 8 bases fitting TRBD1. Germline-derived CDR1 and CDR2 are SEHNR and FQNEAQ (reference sequence). V was clipped by 5 bases and J by 0 bases; unmatched bases: 4. There are 15 residues in the CDR3. CDR3 protein: CASSIRQGSTDTQYF. DNA for the CDR3: TGTGCCAGCAGCATAAGACAGGGGAGCACAGATACGCAGTATTTT. The full variable domain, its missing parts supplied by reference TRBV7-9 and TRBJ2-3, is DTGVSQNPRHKITKRGQNVTFRCDPISEHNRLYWYRQTLGQGPEFLTYFQNEAQLEKSRLLSDRFSAERPKGSFSTLEIQRTEQGDSAMYLCASSIRQGSTDTQYFGPGTRLTVL.

DNA of the CDR3: TGTGCCAGCAGCCGTTACTCCGACACTGAAGCTTTCTTT. Encoded protein: CASSRYSDTEAFF. The chain recombines TRBV7-3 with TRBJ1-1, with D hard to call. This CDR3 region has 13 residues. V was trimmed by 5 bases and J by 3 bases, leaving 10 bases between them. In germline, CDR1 is SGHTA, CDR2 FQGTGA.

This rearrangement joins TRBV2 to TRBJ2-7; possibly TRBD2 for D (5 bases). Per germline, CDR1 SNHLY and CDR2 FYNNEI. The V end lost 2 bases, the J end lost 1 base, and 15 bases lay between the germline ends. CDR3 size: 16 residues. The DNA for the CDR3 is TGTGCCAGCAGTGAAATAGTGCGGGTGGGGTCCTACGAGCAGTACTTC. Translation: CASSEIVRVGSYEQYF.

V usage is TRBV7-2 and J usage is TRBJ1-2; D gene uncertain. Per the germline V gene, CDR1 is SGHTA and CDR2 is FQGNSA. The CDR3 spans 16 residues. Trimming removed 2 bases from V and 4 bases from J, with 17 bases in between. The CDR3 sequence is CASSLNGMAALYGYTF. The CDR3 bases are TGTGCCAGCAGCTTAAACGGAATGGCCGCACTCTATGGCTACACCTTC. Full variable domain (missing parts from reference TRBV7-2 and TRBJ1-2): GAGVSQSPSNKVTEKGKDVELRCDPISGHTALYWYRQSLGQGLEFLIYFQGNSAPDKSGLPSDRFSAERTGGSVSTLTIQRTQQEDSAVYLCASSLNGMAALYGYTFGSGTRLTVV.

The V call is TRBV3-1 (or the pseudogene TRBV3-2), the J call TRBJ1-5; D uncertain. The CDR3 is made up of 13 amino acids. Trimming pared 1 base from V and 6 bases from J, leaving 7 bases between. The germline V gene encodes CDR1 LGHDT and CDR2 YNNKEL (reference sequence). CDR3 sequence reads: CASSQVGSQPQHF. For the CDR3, the DNA is TGTGCCAGCAGCCAAGTGGGGAGTCAGCCCCAGCATTTT.

This clone was picked up one time. The J gene is TRBJ2-2, the V gene TRBV7-6, with D tentatively TRBD1 (5 bases). This CDR3 has 17 amino acids. CDR1 and CDR2 from the germline V gene are SGHVS and FNYEAQ. Trimming cost V 2 bases and J 4 bases, with 17 bases left between them. The CDR3 DNA follows: TGTGCCAGCAGCTTACCAGGGCCGTTAGGGGCCACCGGGGAGCTGTTTTTT. Protein product: CASSLPGPLGATGELFF. Looking up the rest from reference TRBV7-6 and TRBJ2-2 gives the full variable domain: GAGVSQSPRYKVTKRGQDVALRCDPISGHVSLYWYRQALGQGPEFLTYFNYEAQQDKSGLPNDRFSAERPEGSISTLTIQRTEQRDSAMYRCASSLPGPLGATGELFFGEGSRLTVL.

The chain is built from TRBV2 and TRBJ2-1; D gene unclear. CDR1 is SNHLY and CDR2 is FYNNEI in the germline V gene. This CDR3 region has 10 residues. V dropped 5 bases and J dropped 7 bases, with 3 bases sitting between them. The CDR3 sequence is CASSNNEQFF. CDR3 bases: TGTGCCAGCAGTAATAATGAGCAGTTCTTC.

This clone was seen a single time. The V and J genes are TRBV27 and TRBJ1-2; the D is unclear. The V end lost 0 bases, the J end lost 2 bases, and 7 bases lay between the germline ends. From germline, CDR1 is MNHEY and CDR2 SMNVEV (reference sequence). The CDR3 runs 14 residues. CDR3 in DNA: TGTGCCAGCAGTTTATCGCGGCAGAACTATGGCTACACCTTC. This translates into CASSLSRQNYGYTF.